Listed below are T cell receptor beta chains from one sample, sequenced in a study of blood T cell repertoires in COVID-19. Measured with immunoSEQ multiplex PCR; TCRdb has only the in-frame clones, and not every one. The sample yields around 44,000 clones, around 93% seen once. Sequencing was done on a sample of peripheral blood. The receptors were sampled from a human donor in a cohort sampled during active COVID-19. Each CDR3 is given with its conserved first and last residue. D genes are given only for firm matches. Size is omitted from some rows. Given values are once, few, many or a class for expanded clones.

d_gene	v_gene	j_gene	abundance	CDR3aa
TRBD2	TRBV7-9	TRBJ2-3	.	CASSLGAGVMSTDTQYF
.	TRBV6-5	TRBJ1-2	.	CASSTGGAIHGYTF
TRBD1	TRBV7-2	TRBJ1-2	once	CASRSSLQGGYGYTF
.	TRBV5-6	TRBJ1-2	once	CASSLVAGGYTF
.	TRBV27	TRBJ1-2	once	CASSRVEHYGYTF
TRBD2	TRBV15	TRBJ2-1	.	CATSIPSGGRHEQFF
.	TRBV18	TRBJ2-6	.	CASSRLSGANVLTF
.	TRBV6-6	TRBJ1-6	.	CASSYPEGNSPLHF
.	TRBV10-2	TRBJ2-3	.	CASSDRPGLPGDTQYF
TRBD2	TRBV9	TRBJ2-5	.	CASSVGTSAQETQYF
.	TRBV7-2	TRBJ2-7	.	CASSSRSGNEQYF
.	TRBV6-2/TRBV6-3	TRBJ1-1	.	CASSRSGDTSQAFF
TRBD2	TRBV9	TRBJ2-5	.	CASSVDRLAGTQYF
TRBD2	TRBV27	TRBJ2-3	.	CALPGRDTCTDTQYF
.	TRBV19	TRBJ1-5	.	CASSENRVYQPQHF
TRBD2	TRBV11-2	TRBJ2-1	.	CASSLGASGRGNEQFF
.	TRBV7-6	TRBJ2-1	.	CASTLTVLSYNEQFF
.	TRBV14	TRBJ2-3	.	CASSQDGPPSTNTQYF